The 22 T cell receptor beta chains in this list originate from one sample, sequenced in a study of blood T cell repertoires in COVID-19. Using immunoSEQ multiplex PCR, the repertoire was profiled, and TCRdb retains in-frame clones only, with some absent. The table records more than 250,000 clones, about 82% of them present only once. The sample was peripheral blood. Receptors originate from a woman aged 50 to 60 with acute or convalescent COVID-19.

The genes are TRBV10-3 and TRBJ1-3; 9 nucleotides align to TRBD1. CDR3 length equals 14 residues. Germline values: CDR1 ENHRY, CDR2 SYGVKD. V shed 10 bases and J 4 bases; nucleotides not matched to a gene: 8. The CDR3: CASRDRAGGNTIYF. Written as DNA, the CDR3 is TGTGCCAGCCGGGACAGGGCAGGAGGAAACACCATATATTTT.

The chain employs TRBV27 and TRBJ2-7, with TRBD2 matching over 7 bases. CDR3 length: 15 residues. After removal of 6 bases from V and 3 bases from J, the junction contained 11 bases not matched to a gene. Looked up from germline, CDR1 is MNHEY and CDR2 is SMNVEV (reference sequence). The CDR3 loop reads CASRAGLTKDYEQYF. The DNA of the CDR3 is TGTGCCAGCAGAGCGGGACTCACTAAGGACTACGAGCAGTACTTC.

This chain connects TRBV25-1 to TRBJ2-7, with 9 bases that match TRBD1. The J segment lost 9 bases and the V segment lost 4 bases, leaving 7 bases of the junction unmatched. The length of the CDR3 is 13 residues. Looked up from germline, CDR1 is MGHDK and CDR2 is SYGVNS. In nucleotides, the CDR3 is TGTGCCAGCAGTGCCCGGACAGGGGATGCGCAGTACTTC. Translating it yields CASSARTGDAQYF.

The J gene is TRBJ1-2, the V gene TRBV5-1; no clear D. The germline V gene has CDR1 SGHRS and CDR2 YFSETQ. There are 15 residues in the CDR3. With 1 base removed from V and 0 bases from J, the gap between germline ends came to 10 bases. The CDR3, as DNA: TGCGCCAGCAGCTTGATTGCGTATGCTAACTATGGCTACACCTTC. It translates to CASSLIAYANYGYTF.

This clone was picked up a small number of times. CDR3 residues: CASSLYTGIANYGYTF. CDR3 nucleotides: TGTGCCAGCAGTTTATATACAGGCATAGCTAACTATGGCTACACCTTC. V and J are TRBV28 and TRBJ1-2; possible D gene TRBD1, 5 bases. The CDR3 is 16 residues long. V was shortened by 1 base and J by 0 bases, with 12 bases between the two germline ends. Germline CDR1 and CDR2: MDHEN and SYDVKM.

The gene calls are TRBV15 and TRBJ2-1; 11 bases fit TRBD2. Germline V CDR1 and CDR2: LNHNV, YYDKDF (reference sequence). The trim removed 0 bases at V and 9 bases at J, leaving 10 bases unmatched. The CDR3 has 17 residues. CDR3 coding DNA: TGTGCCACCAGCAGAGATGAAACTAGCGGGAGAGGAGTTGAGCAGTTCTTC. This codes for CATSRDETSGRGVEQFF.

V usage is TRBV7-2 and J usage is TRBJ2-1; D remains unclear. The ends were cut back, 0 bases at V and 7 bases at J, with 13 bases in the middle. This CDR3 region has 15 residues. Germline CDR1 and CDR2: SGHTA and FQGNSA. Here the CDR3 reads CASSLAFAPENEQFF. The DNA for the CDR3 is TGTGCCAGCAGCTTAGCGTTCGCTCCCGAGAATGAGCAGTTCTTC.

This clone was observed a few times. The chain joins TRBV7-3 to TRBJ2-7, with TRBD1 matching over 7 bases. The J segment lost 2 bases and the V segment lost 5 bases, leaving 12 bases of the junction unmatched. The germline V gene has CDR1 SGHTA and CDR2 FQGTGA. The CDR3 consists of 16 residues. This CDR3 reads CASSPSAHRGTYEQYF. CDR3 nucleotide sequence: TGTGCCAGCAGCCCATCTGCTCACAGGGGAACCTACGAGCAGTACTTC.

CDR3 coding DNA: TGCGCCAGCAGCCAAGGACTAGGGGAGACCCAGTACTTC. It codes for CASSQGLGETQYF. The chain couples TRBV4-3 to TRBJ2-5; D perhaps matches TRBD2 (6 bases). V gave up 1 base and J gave up 5 bases, with 8 bases separating them. Germline lookup yields CDR1 LGHNA and CDR2 YSLEER. The CDR3 runs to 13 residues.

This chain links TRBV24-1 with TRBJ2-2, with 11 bases fitting TRBD2. The CDR3 length is 17 residues. Losses at the gene ends were 6 bases for V and 2 bases for J; bases not matched to a gene: 7. Germline V gives CDR1 KGHDR, CDR2 SFDVKD. The CDR3 sequence is CATSTGSGRGNTGELFF. CDR3 nucleotides: TGTGCCACCAGTACGGGTAGCGGGAGGGGAAACACCGGGGAGCTGTTTTTT.

V is TRBV5-5 and J is TRBJ2-7; D is uncertain. The CDR3 runs 12 residues. V dropped 2 bases and J dropped 6 bases, with 9 bases sitting between them. Germline V gene sequence: CDR1 SGHKS, CDR2 YYEKEE (reference sequence). For the CDR3, the DNA is TGTGCCAGCAGCTTTGGCCGGAGCGAGCAGTACTTC. This encodes CASSFGRSEQYF.

The chain couples TRBV20-1 to TRBJ2-3; 8 nucleotides align to TRBD2. V lost 3 bases and J lost 2; bases outside the gene matches: 13. Germline loops: CDR1 DFQATT, CDR2 SNEGSKA (reference sequence). The CDR3 consists of 17 residues. The CDR3 region is CSASQWGAGEPTDTQYF. The CDR3 DNA sequence: TGCAGTGCTAGTCAGTGGGGAGCGGGAGAACCCACAGATACGCAGTATTTT.

The rearrangement links TRBV5-6 to TRBJ2-7; 10 positions agree with TRBD1. The CDR3 loop spans 15 amino acids. The J segment lost 6 bases and the V segment lost 0 bases, leaving 6 bases of the junction unmatched. Germline CDR1 SGHDT, CDR2 YYEEEE. The CDR3 protein is CASSLAPGQGSEQYF. The CDR3 bases are TGTGCCAGCAGCTTGGCGCCGGGACAGGGGTCCGAGCAGTACTTC. The full variable domain, its missing parts supplied by reference TRBV5-6 and TRBJ2-7, is DAGVTQSPTHLIKTRGQQVTLRCSPKSGHDTVSWYQQALGQGPQFIFQYYEEEERQRGNFPDRFSGHQFPNYSSELNVNALLLGDSALYLCASSLAPGQGSEQYFGPGTRLTVT.

The V call is TRBV19, the J call TRBJ2-5; 11 bases are shared with TRBD1. The CDR3 extends over 17 amino acids. V lost 5 bases to trimming and J lost 5 bases; unmatched junction nucleotides: 13. Germline CDR1 reads LNHDA; CDR2 reads SQIVND (reference sequence). This CDR3 reads CASSVRPGQGVGETQYF. The CDR3 nucleotides read TGTGCCAGTAGTGTACGCCCGGGACAGGGGGTTGGGGAGACCCAGTACTTC.

The genes are TRBV5-1 and TRBJ2-5; TRBD1 matches at 7 bases. The CDR3 runs 16 residues. V shed 2 bases and J 5 bases; nucleotides not matched to a gene: 12. Germline V lookup: CDR1 SGHRS, CDR2 YFSETQ. CDR3 in amino acids: CASSLPTGLNAETQYF. As DNA, the CDR3 is TGCGCCAGCAGCTTACCGACAGGGTTAAACGCGGAGACCCAGTACTTC.

This chain links TRBV4-2 with TRBJ2-7, with TRBD2 matching over 9 bases. The CDR3 is 15 residues long. After removal of 3 bases from V and 6 bases from J, the junction contained 9 bases not matched to a gene. Per germline, CDR1 LGHNA and CDR2 YNFKEQ. The CDR3 nucleotides are TGTGCCAGCAGCCAGCCGGGACTAGCCCCGCTCGAGCAGTACTTC. This codes for CASSQPGLAPLEQYF.

The rearrangement uses TRBV12-5 and TRBJ2-5, with a tentative D call TRBD1 (5 bases). CDR1 is LGHNT, CDR2 FRNRAP, per germline. V dropped 3 bases and J dropped 3 bases, with 5 bases sitting between them. This CDR3 contains 12 residues. CDR3 DNA: TGTGCTAGTGGTTTACAGGAAGAGACCCAGTACTTC. It is translated as CASGLQEETQYF.

This sequence joins TRBV15 and TRBJ2-1, with TRBD2 identical over 9 bases. Losses at the gene ends were 8 bases for V and 0 bases for J; bases not matched to a gene: 11. Germline loops: CDR1 LNHNV, CDR2 YYDKDF (reference sequence). The CDR3 totals 17 residues. The CDR3 here is CATVLGTSLSSYNEQFF. The DNA for the CDR3 is TGTGCCACCGTCCTAGGGACTAGCTTAAGCTCCTACAATGAGCAGTTCTTC.

The rearrangement joins TRBV28 to TRBJ1-1; 9 nucleotides match TRBD1. Losses at the gene ends were 2 bases for V and 0 bases for J; bases not matched to a gene: 4. Germline V gene sequence: CDR1 MDHEN, CDR2 SYDVKM. The CDR3 loop spans 16 amino acids. The CDR3 reads CASSLGRTGVNTEAFF. In DNA form, the CDR3 reads TGTGCCAGCAGTTTAGGGAGGACAGGGGTGAACACTGAAGCTTTCTTT. Together with reference TRBV28 and TRBJ1-1, the CDR3 gives the full variable domain: DVKVTQSSRYLVKRTGEKVFLECVQDMDHENMFWYRQDPGLGLRLIYFSYDVKMKEKGDIPEGYSVSREKKERFSLILESASTNQTSMYLCASSLGRTGVNTEAFFGQGTRLTVV.

The chain uses TRBV28 and TRBJ2-7; 10 nucleotides match TRBD1. Germline CDR1 is MDHEN and CDR2 is SYDVKM. The CDR3 is 17 residues long. Unmatched junction bases numbered 13, after V lost 2 bases and J lost 6 bases. In DNA form, the CDR3 reads TGTGCCAGCAGTTTACTAGGGTTAGGGACAGGGGAATCCGAGCAGTACTTC. It yields the protein CASSLLGLGTGESEQYF.

J is TRBJ2-1 and V is TRBV30, with 9 nucleotides matching TRBD2. CDR1 and CDR2 (germline): GTSNPN, SVGIG (reference sequence). V lost 6 bases, J lost 0 bases, and 6 bases stayed unmatched. CDR3 length: 15 amino acids. CDR3 amino acids: CACNGLARSYNEQFF. CDR3 nucleotides: TGTGCCTGCAACGGACTAGCGCGCTCCTACAATGAGCAGTTCTTC. Using reference TRBV30 and TRBJ2-1 for the parts outside the CDR3, the full variable domain is SQTIHQWPATLVQPVGSPLSLECTVEGTSNPNLYWYRQAAGRGLQLLFYSVGIGQISSEVPQNLSASRPQDRQFILSSKKLLLSDSGFYLCACNGLARSYNEQFFGPGTRLTVL.

The DNA for the CDR3 is TGTGCCAGTAGTAATTGGGTCAGGTATAGCAATCAGCCCCAGCATTTT. Translating it yields CASSNWVRYSNQPQHF. The rearrangement joins TRBV19 to TRBJ1-5; D not certain. Trimming took off 4 bases at V and 0 bases at J, with 13 bases between the two ends. CDR1 is LNHDA and CDR2 is SQIVND in the germline V gene (reference sequence). This CDR3 has 16 residues.